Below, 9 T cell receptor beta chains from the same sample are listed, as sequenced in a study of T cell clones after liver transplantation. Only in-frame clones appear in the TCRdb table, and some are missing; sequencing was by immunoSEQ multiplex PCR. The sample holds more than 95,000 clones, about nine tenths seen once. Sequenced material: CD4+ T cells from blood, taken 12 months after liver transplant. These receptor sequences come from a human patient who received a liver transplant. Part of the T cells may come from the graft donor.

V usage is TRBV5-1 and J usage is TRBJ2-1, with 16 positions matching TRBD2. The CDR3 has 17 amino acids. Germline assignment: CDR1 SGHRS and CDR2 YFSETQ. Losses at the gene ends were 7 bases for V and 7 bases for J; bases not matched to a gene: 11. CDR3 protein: CASALGLAGGLWNEQFF. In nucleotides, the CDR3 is TGCGCCAGCGCACTGGGACTAGCGGGAGGGCTTTGGAATGAGCAGTTCTTC.

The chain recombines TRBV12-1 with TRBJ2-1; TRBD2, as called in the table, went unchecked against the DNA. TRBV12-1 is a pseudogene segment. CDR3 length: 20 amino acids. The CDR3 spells CASSHETSGLDEAAYNEQFF. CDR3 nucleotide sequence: TGTGCCAGCAGCCATGAAACTAGCGGTTTAGATGAGGCGGCCTACAATGAGCAGTTCTTC.

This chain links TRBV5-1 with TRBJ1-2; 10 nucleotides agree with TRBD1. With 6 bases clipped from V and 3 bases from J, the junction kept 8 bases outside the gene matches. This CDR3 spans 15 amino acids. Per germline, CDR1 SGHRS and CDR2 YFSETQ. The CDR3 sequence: CASNPGQGLDYGYTF. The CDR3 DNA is TGCGCCAGCAACCCGGGACAGGGGCTGGACTATGGCTACACCTTC.

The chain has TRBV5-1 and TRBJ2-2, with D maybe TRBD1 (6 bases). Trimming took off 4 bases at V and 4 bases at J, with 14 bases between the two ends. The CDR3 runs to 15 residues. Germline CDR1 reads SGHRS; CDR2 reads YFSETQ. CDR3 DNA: TGCGCCAGCAGCCCACTGACACAGGGCACCGGGGAGCTGTTTTTT. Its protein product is CASSPLTQGTGELFF.

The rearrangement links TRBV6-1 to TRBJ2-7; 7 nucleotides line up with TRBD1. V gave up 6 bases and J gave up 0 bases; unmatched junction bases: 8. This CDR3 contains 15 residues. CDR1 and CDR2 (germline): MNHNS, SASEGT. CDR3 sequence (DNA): TGTGCCAGCAGGGAATACGGGGACAGCTCCTACGAGCAGTACTTC. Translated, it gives CASREYGDSSYEQYF.

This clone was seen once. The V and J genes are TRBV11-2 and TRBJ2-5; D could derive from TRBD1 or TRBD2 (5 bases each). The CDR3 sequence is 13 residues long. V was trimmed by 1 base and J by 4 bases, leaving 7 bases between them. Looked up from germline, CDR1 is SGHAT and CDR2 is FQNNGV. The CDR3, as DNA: TGTGCCAGCAGCTTAGGAGGGGCAGAGACCCAGTACTTC. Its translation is CASSLGGAETQYF.

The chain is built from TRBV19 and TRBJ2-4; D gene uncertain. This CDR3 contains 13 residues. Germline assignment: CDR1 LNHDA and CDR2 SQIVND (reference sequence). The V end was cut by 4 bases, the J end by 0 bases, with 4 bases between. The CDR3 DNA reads TGTGCCAGTAGTACTGCAGCCAAAAACATTCAGTACTTC. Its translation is CASSTAAKNIQYF.

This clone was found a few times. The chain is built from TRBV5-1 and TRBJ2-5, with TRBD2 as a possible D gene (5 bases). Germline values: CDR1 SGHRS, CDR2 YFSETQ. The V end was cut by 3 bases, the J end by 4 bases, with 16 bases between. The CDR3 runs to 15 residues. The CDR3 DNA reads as TGCGCCAGCAGCTCGTCTCCGGGGAACGGAGAGACCCAGTACTTC. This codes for CASSSSPGNGETQYF.

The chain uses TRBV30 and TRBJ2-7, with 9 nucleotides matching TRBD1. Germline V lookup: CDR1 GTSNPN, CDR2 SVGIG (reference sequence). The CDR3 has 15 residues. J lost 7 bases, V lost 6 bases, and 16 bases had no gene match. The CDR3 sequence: CACGHPGTGKGEQYF. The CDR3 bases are TGTGCCTGTGGACATCCCGGGACAGGGAAAGGAGAGCAGTACTTC.